Listed below are T cell receptor beta chains from one sample, sequenced in a study of T cell repertoires in cytomegalovirus infection. Via MiXCR, TCRdb re-called the reads, giving one row per CDR3 protein. The sample holds roughly 990,000 distinct CDR3 sequences, approximately 31% seen once. Their target antigens are unknown. The sequencing used cultured CD8+ T cells from PBMCs, collected from culture after CMV antigen stimulation. The receptors originated from a human donor in good health (CMV status not recorded). Some clones in this sample may be carry-over from other donors' samples. The CDR3 runs from the conserved cysteine through the conserved F or W. Fields, in order: J gene, V gene, CDR3 protein.

>TRBJ2-7|TRBV12-3/TRBV12-4
CASSTVNLGLEDSYEQYF
>TRBJ2-2|TRBV27
CASSLMNTGELFF
>TRBJ1-4|TRBV27
CASSALFSIRDTYGKLFF
>TRBJ2-5|TRBV2
CASTGTDNQETQYF
>TRBJ1-1|TRBV7-6
CASSQRTPGRFVTEAFF
>TRBJ2-1|TRBV4-3
CASSQRASGVNEQFF
>TRBJ2-2|TRBV13
CASCPRDGFTAANTGELFF
>TRBJ2-1|TRBV19
CASSIGKNRGFTYNEQFF
>TRBJ2-1|TRBV28
CASSLEERSSYNEQFF
>TRBJ2-1|TRBV27
CASSPPLGSSYNEQFF